This T cell receptor (beta chain) was observed in a study of blood T cell repertoires in COVID-19. In the study overall: PBMCs, B-cell-depleted T cells, or T cells were the source of the cDNA or gDNA that made up the material.

Losses at the gene ends were 3 bases for V and 5 bases for J; bases not matched to a gene: 0. Germline V gene lookup returns CDR1 MDHEN and CDR2 SYDVKM. The CDR3 is made up of 12 amino acids. For this clone: Other nucleotide sequences from this sample produce the same CDR3.

Clones were read by immunoSEQ multiplex PCR, and TCRdb kept only the in-frame ones, dropping some. This table holds about 230,000 clones, around 86% found once. Sequencing was performed on PBMCs or T cells enriched from blood (not recorded which). The TCR sequence derives from a man in his late teens or twenties who had recovered from COVID-19. This sequence joins TRBV28 and TRBJ1-2; TRBD1 agrees at 7 bases. CDR3 region: CASSLTGYGYTF. The CDR3 DNA sequence: TGTGCCAGCAGTTTGACAGGGTATGGCTACACCTTC.